The clone carrying this TCR beta chain was recorded at least ten times. This record comes from a study of T-cell reconstitution after alpha-beta-depleted transplantation in children. The authors prepared the TCRbeta library with unique molecular identifiers. TCRdb re-called the PCR reads with MiXCR, one entry per CDR3 protein. The sample has hundreds of thousands of distinct CDR3 sequences, 16% seen once. The CDR3 consists of 15 residues. Germline trimming cut 5 bases from V and 7 bases from J; bases unmatched to any gene: 7. CDR1 and CDR2 from the germline V gene are MNHNS and SASEGT. This receptor was identified in a human donor who donated a stem cell graft to a child with acute myeloid leukemia. Here the sequenced sample was PBMCs from the stem cell graft donor, taken from the stem cell graft. The rearrangement uses TRBV6-1 and TRBJ2-1, with TRBD1 matching 11 bases. CDR3 in DNA: TGTGCCAGCAGTAATGGACAGGGGGCGACGAATGAGCAGTTCTTC. Amino acids: CASSNGQGATNEQFF.